The sequence of this TCR beta chain was determined in a study of blood T cell repertoires in COVID-19. At the level of the study: Samples of COVID-19 (acute and convalescent) were obtained from the United States, Italy and Spain. Sample material is recorded as cDNA or gDNA derived from T cells, B-cell-depleted T cells, or PBMCs.

In the source study's methods: From reference gene primer amplification, estimates of nucleated cell counts were derived. TCRdb's table, derived via immunoSEQ multiplex PCR, lists solely in-frame clones and lacks some. V and J calls plus clone size are reproduced from that table; the DNA served to infer D and trimming. The data hold 120,000 or so clones, with under 90% observed a single time. From germline, CDR1 is ENHRY and CDR2 SYGVKD. Trimming cost V 11 bases and J 2 bases; bases outside gene matches: 14. The CDR3 sequence is 15 residues long. The sequenced sample was peripheral blood. V gene TRBV10-3 combines with J gene TRBJ2-5; 7 positions match TRBD2. This sequence was found in a man aged 55 to 70 with acute or convalescent COVID-19. CDR3 nucleotides: TGTGCCGCCCGGAGGTCTAGCGGTTCACAAGAGACCCAGTACTTC. Translating gives CAARRSSGSQETQYF.